This T cell receptor beta chain came from a study of regulatory T cells in long-lasting Graves disease. Study-level points and caveats: TRBV28, TRBJ1-2 and TRBJ2-5 were segments that persistent disease favored.

Time point specified: persistent/refractory GD, antithyroid drugs over 5 years with positive TRAb. PBMCs were the source of the RNA used for TCR sequencing. In building TCR beta libraries, iRepertoire HTBI primers were used together with Arm-PCR of CDR3 regions. The authors' processing: Looking across samples, the authors found some 67 TRBV and 14 TRBJ segments. TCRdb re-called the multiplex PCR reads with MiXCR, one entry per CDR3 protein. The V and J calls here are based on TCRdb, not the publication. The data contain around 400,000 distinct CDR3 sequences, around 23% of them singletons. This CDR3 is built from 17 residues. The germline gives CDR1 MDHEN, CDR2 SYDVKM. Between the trimmed V and J ends, which lost 2 bases and 0 bases, there was a span of 11 bases. As concerns this clonotype: Its target is unknown.

The sequencing here drew on peripheral blood mononuclear cells (PBMCs), taken when the disease was refractory, from a patient treated with antithyroid drugs. The V gene is TRBV28, the J gene TRBJ2-6; D remains ambiguous. The sequence came from a woman in her thirties or forties with Graves disease. DNA of the CDR3: TGTGCCAGCAGTTTAACCGCAGGCCTCTCTGGGGCCAACGTCCTGACTTTC. It specifies CASSLTAGLSGANVLTF.